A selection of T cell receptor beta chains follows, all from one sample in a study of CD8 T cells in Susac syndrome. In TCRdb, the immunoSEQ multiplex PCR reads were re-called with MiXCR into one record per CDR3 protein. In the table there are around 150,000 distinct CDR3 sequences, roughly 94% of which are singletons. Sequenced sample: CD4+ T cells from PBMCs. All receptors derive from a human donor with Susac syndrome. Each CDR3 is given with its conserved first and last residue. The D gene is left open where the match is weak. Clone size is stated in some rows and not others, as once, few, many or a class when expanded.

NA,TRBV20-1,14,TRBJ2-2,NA,CSASATANTGELFF,TGCAGTGCTAGTGCGACGGCGAACACCGGGGAGCTGTTTTTT
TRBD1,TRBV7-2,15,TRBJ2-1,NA,CASRRGTGPYNEQFF,TGTGCCAGCAGGCGAGGGACAGGACCCTACAATGAGCAGTTCTTC
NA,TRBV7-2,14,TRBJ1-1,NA,CASSSLGAPTEAFF,TGTGCCAGCAGCTCCCTCGGGGCGCCGACTGAAGCTTTCTTT
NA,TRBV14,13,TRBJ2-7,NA,CASSPRVPYEQYF,TGTGCCAGCAGCCCCCGGGTCCCCTACGAGCAGTACTTC
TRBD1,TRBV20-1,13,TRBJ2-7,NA,CSATDRRNYEQYF,TGCAGTGCAACGGACAGGAGAAACTACGAGCAGTACTTC
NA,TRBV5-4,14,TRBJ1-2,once,CAIPAGEGVYGYTF,TGTGCCATCCCGGCGGGGGAGGGCGTCTATGGCTACACCTTC
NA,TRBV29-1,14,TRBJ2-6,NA,CSVEADTGANVLTF,TGCAGCGTTGAAGCAGATACTGGGGCCAACGTCCTGACTTTC
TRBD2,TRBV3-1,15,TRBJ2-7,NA,CASSPRLAGVDEQYF,TGTGCCAGCAGCCCCAGACTAGCGGGAGTCGACGAGCAGTACTTC
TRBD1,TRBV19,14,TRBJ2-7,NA,CASSGGTGGHEQYF,TGTGCCAGTAGCGGCGGGACAGGGGGTCATGAGCAGTACTTC
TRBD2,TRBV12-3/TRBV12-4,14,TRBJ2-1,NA,CASRDGRPYNEQFF,TGTGCCAGCAGGGACGGGAGGCCCTACAATGAGCAGTTCTTC
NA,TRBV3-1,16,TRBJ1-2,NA,CASSFLTGRTNYGYTF,TGTGCCAGCAGCTTTCTCACAGGTCGGACTAACTATGGCTACACCTTC
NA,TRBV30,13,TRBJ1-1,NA,CAWSVRSGGEAFF,TGTGCCTGGAGTGTACGATCGGGGGGCGAAGCTTTCTTT
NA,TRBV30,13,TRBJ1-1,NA,CAWRWAGNTEAFF,TGTGCCTGGAGGTGGGCCGGGAACACTGAAGCTTTCTTT
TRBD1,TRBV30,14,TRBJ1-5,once,CAWSRGIIHQPQHF,TGTGCCTGGAGCAGGGGGATTATCCATCAGCCCCAGCATTTT
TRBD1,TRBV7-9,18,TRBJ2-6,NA,CASSRGTGAFSGANVLTF,TGTGCCAGCAGCCGGGGGACAGGGGCATTCTCTGGGGCCAACGTCCTGACTTTC
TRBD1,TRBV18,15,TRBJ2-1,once,CASSPGQGWGNEQFF,TGTGCCAGCTCACCCGGACAGGGTTGGGGGAATGAGCAGTTCTTC
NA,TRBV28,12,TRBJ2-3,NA,CASHESTDTQYF,TGTGCCAGTCACGAGAGCACAGATACGCAGTATTTT
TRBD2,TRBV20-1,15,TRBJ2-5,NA,CSARGGAGVLETQYF,TGCAGTGCTAGAGGAGGAGCGGGAGTTTTAGAGACCCAGTACTTC
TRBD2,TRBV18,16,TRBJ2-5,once,CASSPSPSGGKETQYF,TGTGCCAGCTCACCATCGCCTAGCGGGGGGAAGGAGACCCAGTACTTC
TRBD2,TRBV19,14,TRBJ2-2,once,CASRASGIAGELFF,TGTGCCAGTAGGGCTAGCGGGATTGCCGGGGAGCTGTTTTTT
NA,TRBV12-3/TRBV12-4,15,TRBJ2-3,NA,CASSPMRSNTDTQYF,TGTGCCAGCAGTCCCATGAGGTCTAACACAGATACGCAGTATTTT
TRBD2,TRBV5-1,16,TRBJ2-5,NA,CASSFLASGEQETQYF,TGCGCCAGCAGCTTTTTGGCTAGCGGGGAACAAGAGACCCAGTACTTC
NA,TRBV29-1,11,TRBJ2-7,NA,CSVAQAYEQYF,TGCAGCGTTGCCCAGGCCTACGAGCAGTACTTC
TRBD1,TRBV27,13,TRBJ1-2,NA,CASSPDRGYGYTF,TGTGCCAGCAGTCCCGACAGGGGTTATGGCTACACCTTC
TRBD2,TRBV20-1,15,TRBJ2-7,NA,CSAGISGRPGDEQYF,TGCAGTGCAGGCATTAGCGGGAGGCCGGGGGACGAGCAGTACTTC
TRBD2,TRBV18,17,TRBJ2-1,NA,CASSRLAGGSPLNEQFF,TGTGCCAGCTCACGACTAGCGGGAGGCTCACCTCTCAATGAGCAGTTCTTC
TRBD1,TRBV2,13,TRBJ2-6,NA,CASSGQGANVLTF,TGTGCCAGCAGTGGACAGGGTGCCAACGTCCTGACTTTC
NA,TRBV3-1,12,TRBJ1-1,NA,CASSQVGVEAFF,TGTGCCAGCAGCCAAGTCGGAGTTGAAGCTTTCTTT
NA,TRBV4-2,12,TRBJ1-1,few,CASSRGRTEAFF,TGTGCCAGCAGCCGGGGGCGGACTGAAGCTTTCTTT
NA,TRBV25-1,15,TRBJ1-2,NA,CASSDPGQGSSGYTF,TGTGCCAGCAGTGACCCGGGGCAGGGGTCTAGTGGCTACACCTTC
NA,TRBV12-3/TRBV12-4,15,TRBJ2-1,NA,CASSLGIFRGSEQFF,TGTGCCAGCAGTTTAGGTATTTTCAGGGGAAGCGAGCAGTTCTTC
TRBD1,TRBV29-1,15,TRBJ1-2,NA,CSVGLGQGANYGYTF,TGCAGCGTTGGTCTTGGACAGGGGGCTAACTATGGCTACACCTTC
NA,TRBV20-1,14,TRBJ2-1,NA,CSASRPSSYNEQFF,TGCAGTGCTAGTCGACCGAGCTCCTACAATGAGCAGTTCTTC
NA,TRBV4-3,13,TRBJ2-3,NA,CASSQYSTDTQYF,TGCGCCAGCAGCCAATACAGCACAGATACGCAGTATTTT
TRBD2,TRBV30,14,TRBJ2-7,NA,CAWSISGSRYEQYF,TGTGCCTGGAGTATCAGCGGGAGTAGATACGAGCAGTACTTC
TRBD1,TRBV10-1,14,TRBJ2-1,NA,CASSEGTVGNEQFF,TGCGCCAGCAGTGAGGGGACAGTTGGCAATGAGCAGTTCTTC
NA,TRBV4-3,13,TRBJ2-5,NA,CASSSTATETQYF,TGCGCCAGCAGCTCCACAGCGACAGAGACCCAGTACTTC
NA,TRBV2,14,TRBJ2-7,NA,CASSEEVVGYEQYF,TGTGCCAGCAGTGAAGAAGTAGTGGGGTACGAGCAGTACTTC
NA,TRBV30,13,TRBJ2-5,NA,CAWSLGVQETQYF,TGTGCCTGGAGTTTGGGGGTCCAAGAGACCCAGTACTTC
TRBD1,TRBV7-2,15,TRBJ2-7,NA,CASSLTGGDSYEQYF,TGTGCCAGCAGCCTGACAGGGGGCGATTCCTACGAGCAGTACTTC